One and the same sample provided the 8 T cell receptor beta chains below, sequenced in a study of cytomegalovirus exposure and HLA in healthy donors. PCR involved 60 Vbeta and 13 Jbeta primers. Repertoires were generated with immunoSEQ multiplex PCR, while TCRdb's copy carries only in-frame clones and drops some. This table has 130,000 to 150,000 clones, 60% to 80% appearing once. The sample consisted of PBMCs. These TCRs come from a woman between 25 and 40 years old in good health and CMV-seronegative.

V is TRBV30 and J is TRBJ1-5; D remains ambiguous. Trimming took off 1 base at V and 0 bases at J, with 4 bases between the two ends. There are 13 residues in the CDR3. Germline V gene lookup returns CDR1 GTSNPN and CDR2 SVGIG (reference sequence). The CDR3 spells CAWSGLSNQPQHF. The CDR3 bases are TGTGCCTGGAGTGGACTTAGCAATCAGCCCCAGCATTTT.

The rearrangement uses TRBV5-6 and TRBJ1-5; 8 nucleotides align to TRBD1. J lost 2 bases, V lost 5 bases, and 9 bases had no gene match. Germline-derived CDR1 and CDR2 are SGHDT and YYEEEE. The CDR3 is made up of 16 amino acids. The CDR3: CASSLLGQAGNQPQHF. CDR3 nucleotides: TGTGCCAGCAGTTTGCTGGGACAGGCGGGCAATCAGCCCCAGCATTTT.

This chain uses TRBV7-6 with TRBJ2-7; 11 positions match TRBD2. The germline V gene encodes CDR1 SGHVS and CDR2 FNYEAQ. Germline trimming cut 5 bases from V and 6 bases from J; bases unmatched to any gene: 6. The CDR3 length is 14 residues. The CDR3 here is CASSRLAGTSEQYF. CDR3 DNA sequence: TGTGCCAGCAGCCGACTAGCGGGGACCTCCGAGCAGTACTTC.

Here the CDR3 reads CASSYSGDTNEQFF. In nucleotides, the CDR3 is TGTGCCAGCAGTTACTCAGGGGACACTAATGAGCAGTTCTTC. The chain recombines TRBV6-5 with TRBJ2-1; TRBD1 is a possible D gene (6 bases). V shed 0 bases and J shed 7 bases, with 10 bases lying between them. The CDR3 contains 14 residues. CDR1 and CDR2 (germline): MNHEY, SVGAGI.

In its sample, this clone was seen a few times. The genes are TRBV9 and TRBJ1-6, with D perhaps TRBD1 (5 bases). Germline loops: CDR1 SGDLS, CDR2 YYNGEE. This CDR3 comprises 15 residues. The ends were cut back, 0 bases at V and 7 bases at J, with 11 bases in the middle. DNA for the CDR3: TGTGCCAGCAGCGTAGAAGGGGTCACGAATTCACCCCTCCACTTT. This codes for CASSVEGVTNSPLHF. Looking up the rest from reference TRBV9 and TRBJ1-6 gives the full variable domain: DSGVTQTPKHLITATGQRVTLRCSPRSGDLSVYWYQQSLDQGLQFLIQYYNGEERAKGNILERFSAQQFPDLHSELNLSSLELGDSALYFCASSVEGVTNSPLHFGNGTRLTVT.

V is TRBV6-5 and J is TRBJ2-7; TRBD1 aligns across 7 bases. V was pared by 6 bases and J by 6 bases, with 5 bases of the junction left unmatched. Germline CDR1 is MNHEY and CDR2 is SVGAGI. This CDR3 has 12 residues. Written as DNA, the CDR3 is TGTGCCAGCAGCCAGGGACAGACCGAGCAGTACTTC. The encoded protein is CASSQGQTEQYF.

The chain carries TRBV7-2 and TRBJ1-1; TRBD1 matches at 8 bases. The germline V gene encodes CDR1 SGHTA and CDR2 FQGNSA. The length of the CDR3 is 13 residues. Trimming at V came to 5 bases and at J to 7 bases, leaving 6 bases not matched to a gene. CDR3 protein: CASSPRQGSEAFF. The CDR3 DNA follows: TGTGCCAGCAGCCCCCGACAGGGGAGTGAAGCTTTCTTT.

The chain's CDR3 is CASSVTAGGNNEQFF. In nucleotides, the CDR3 is TGTGCCAGCAGCGTAACAGCGGGGGGTAACAATGAGCAGTTCTTC. The V call is TRBV9, the J call TRBJ2-1; 9 bases are a match to TRBD2. Per germline, CDR1 SGDLS and CDR2 YYNGEE. This CDR3 region has 15 residues. Germline trimming cut 1 base from V and 5 bases from J; bases unmatched to any gene: 4.